This is a list of T cell receptor beta chains from one sample in a study of blood T cell repertoires in COVID-19. Sequencing used immunoSEQ multiplex PCR; TCRdb keeps in-frame clones, though not all of them. This sample has fewer than 350,000 clones, with around 81% found just once. The sequencing input was peripheral blood. The origin of the receptors is a woman aged 60-75 years with active or convalescent COVID-19. CDR3s include the opening cysteine and the closing phenylalanine or tryptophan. A D gene is named only where the DNA matches it firmly. Clone size is given for some rows only: seen once, a few or many times, or a class if the clone is expanded.

CDR3 protein: CASSSGLLGEGEKLFF; CDR3 DNA: TGTGCCAGCAGCTCAGGACTCCTGGGCGAGGGCGAAAAACTGTTTTTT; D gene: .; J gene: TRBJ1-4; V gene: TRBV13; clone size: .
CDR3 protein: CASSTDRGRYEQYF; CDR3 DNA: TGTGCCAGCAGCACAGACAGGGGGCGTTACGAGCAGTACTTC; D gene: TRBD1; J gene: TRBJ2-7; V gene: TRBV11-2; clone size: .
CDR3 protein: CASSNLAGGPVEQFF; CDR3 DNA: TGTGCCAGCAGCAATCTAGCGGGGGGGCCAGTCGAGCAGTTCTTC; D gene: TRBD2; J gene: TRBJ2-1; V gene: TRBV3-1/TRBV3-2; clone size: .
CDR3 protein: CSARTSGQYF; CDR3 DNA: TGCAGTGCAAGGACTAGCGGGCAGTATTTT; D gene: TRBD2; J gene: TRBJ2-3; V gene: TRBV20-1; clone size: .
CDR3 protein: CASSVMAEGNTEAFF; CDR3 DNA: TGTGCCAGCAGCGTCATGGCCGAGGGAAACACTGAAGCTTTCTTT; D gene: .; J gene: TRBJ1-1; V gene: TRBV9; clone size: .
CDR3 protein: CASSPRGGYSYNEQFF; CDR3 DNA: TGCGCCAGCAGCCCCCGAGGGGGATACTCCTACAATGAGCAGTTCTTC; D gene: .; J gene: TRBJ2-1; V gene: TRBV5-1; clone size: .
CDR3 protein: CASSKADRGRETQYF; CDR3 DNA: TGTGCCAGCAGCAAGGCCGACAGGGGGCGGGAGACCCAGTACTTC; D gene: .; J gene: TRBJ2-5; V gene: TRBV21-1; clone size: .
CDR3 protein: CASSLEGAADTGELFF; CDR3 DNA: TGCGCCAGCAGCTTGGAGGGGGCAGCCGACACCGGGGAGCTGTTTTTT; D gene: TRBD1; J gene: TRBJ2-2; V gene: TRBV5-1; clone size: .
CDR3 protein: CASSPPRDLDYGYTF; CDR3 DNA: TGTGCCAGCTCACCACCGAGGGATTTGGACTATGGCTACACCTTC; D gene: .; J gene: TRBJ1-2; V gene: TRBV18; clone size: .
CDR3 protein: CASSSKPTAGPLPTGELFF; CDR3 DNA: TGTGCCAGTAGTTCCAAGCCTACAGCGGGACCCTTACCAACCGGGGAGCTGTTTTTT; D gene: TRBD2; J gene: TRBJ2-2; V gene: TRBV19; clone size: .
CDR3 protein: CASSTSGYEQYF; CDR3 DNA: TGTGCCAGCAGTACTAGCGGCTACGAGCAGTACTTC; D gene: TRBD2; J gene: TRBJ2-7; V gene: TRBV6-5; clone size: .
CDR3 protein: CASSSPGGRETQYF; CDR3 DNA: TGTGCCAGCAGCTCCCCAGGGGGCCGAGAGACCCAGTACTTC; D gene: TRBD1; J gene: TRBJ2-5; V gene: TRBV5-8; clone size: .
CDR3 protein: CASSWGTGSEDTEAFF; CDR3 DNA: TGTGCCAGCAGCTGGGGAACAGGGTCCGAGGACACTGAAGCTTTCTTT; D gene: .; J gene: TRBJ1-1; V gene: TRBV5-6; clone size: once
CDR3 protein: CASSELLAGSTNEQFF; CDR3 DNA: TGTGCCAGCAGTGAACTTCTAGCGGGGTCTACCAATGAGCAGTTCTTC; D gene: TRBD2; J gene: TRBJ2-1; V gene: TRBV6-1; clone size: .
CDR3 protein: CASSYSWAGGHEQYF; CDR3 DNA: TGTGCCAGCAGTTACTCTTGGGCAGGGGGCCACGAGCAGTACTTC; D gene: TRBD1; J gene: TRBJ2-7; V gene: TRBV6-5; clone size: .
CDR3 protein: CASSLGGPDEQFF; CDR3 DNA: TGTGCCAGCAGTTTAGGAGGGCCTGATGAGCAGTTCTTC; D gene: .; J gene: TRBJ2-1; V gene: TRBV27; clone size: .
CDR3 protein: CASKEVGGPSDTQYF; CDR3 DNA: TGTGCCAGTAAAGAGGTCGGGGGGCCCTCCGATACGCAGTATTTT; D gene: .; J gene: TRBJ2-3; V gene: TRBV19; clone size: .
CDR3 protein: CASSLDSLRSGNTIYF; CDR3 DNA: TGTGCCAGTAGTCTGGACAGTCTACGCTCTGGAAACACCATATATTTT; D gene: .; J gene: TRBJ1-3; V gene: TRBV19; clone size: .
CDR3 protein: CASSQDRTGFMNTEAFF; CDR3 DNA: TGCGCCAGCAGCCAAGATCGGACAGGATTCATGAACACTGAAGCTTTCTTT; D gene: TRBD1; J gene: TRBJ1-1; V gene: TRBV4-3; clone size: few
CDR3 protein: CASSPKRGLYNEQFF; CDR3 DNA: TGCGCCAGCAGCCCCAAGCGGGGTCTCTACAATGAGCAGTTCTTC; D gene: TRBD2; J gene: TRBJ2-1; V gene: TRBV10-1; clone size: few
CDR3 protein: CASSLDGGLGTEAFF; CDR3 DNA: TGTGCCAGCAGCTTAGACGGGGGGCTGGGCACTGAAGCTTTCTTT; D gene: .; J gene: TRBJ1-1; V gene: TRBV7-9; clone size: .
CDR3 protein: CASSEGSGGLQPQHF; CDR3 DNA: TGTGCCAGCAGTGAAGGGTCGGGGGGTCTACAGCCCCAGCATTTT; D gene: .; J gene: TRBJ1-5; V gene: TRBV6-1; clone size: .
CDR3 protein: CSVESGIGYEQYF; CDR3 DNA: TGCAGCGTTGAATCGGGGATCGGCTACGAGCAGTACTTC; D gene: .; J gene: TRBJ2-7; V gene: TRBV29-1; clone size: .
CDR3 protein: CASSQEGGEQYF; CDR3 DNA: TGTGCCAGCAGCCAAGAGGGGGGCGAGCAGTACTTC; D gene: .; J gene: TRBJ2-7; V gene: TRBV14; clone size: .
CDR3 protein: CASSQWSRHTGELFF; CDR3 DNA: TGCGCCAGCAGCCAATGGTCCAGGCACACCGGGGAGCTGTTTTTT; D gene: .; J gene: TRBJ2-2; V gene: TRBV4-3; clone size: .
CDR3 protein: CASSLGVAVSSYEQYF; CDR3 DNA: TGCGCCAGCAGCTTGGGGGTTGCGGTCAGCTCCTACGAGCAGTACTTC; D gene: .; J gene: TRBJ2-7; V gene: TRBV5-1; clone size: .